The 20 T cell receptor beta chains in this list originate from one sample, sequenced in a study of blood T cell repertoires in COVID-19. Profiling relied on immunoSEQ multiplex PCR, and the TCRdb table lists in-frame clones only, not all of them. The table records about 320,000 clones, 75% to 85% of them present only once. The material sequenced was peripheral blood. The receptors originated from a human donor in a cohort sampled during active COVID-19.

DNA for the CDR3: TGTGCCAGCAGTTTGGGGGGGCTGACAGATACGCAGTATTTT. As protein: CASSLGGLTDTQYF. The chain uses TRBV27 and TRBJ2-3; D perhaps matches TRBD2 (7 bases). Germline values: CDR1 MNHEY, CDR2 SMNVEV (reference sequence). This CDR3 spans 14 amino acids. The ends were cut back, 3 bases at V and 3 bases at J, with 10 bases in the middle.

On this clone itself: At one end, the junction sequence differs from germline, possibly due to a read error. The chain uses TRBV30 and TRBJ1-1; D is unresolved. Germline CDR1 is GTSNPN and CDR2 is SVGIG (reference sequence). The CDR3 consists of 10 residues. The CDR3 sequence is CAWSVRRWVF. In DNA form, the CDR3 reads TGTGCCTGGAGTGTAAGGCGGTGGGTCTTT. The full variable domain, with the rest looked up from reference TRBV30 and TRBJ1-1, is SQTIHQWPATLVQPVGSPLSLECTVEGTSNPNLYWYRQAAGRGLQLLFYSVGIGQISSEVPQNLSASRPQDRQFILSSKKLLLSDSGFYLCAWSVRRWVFGQGTRLTVV.

The chain is built from TRBV6-5 and TRBJ2-5; 10 nucleotides line up with TRBD1. Germline trimming cut 6 bases from V and 4 bases from J; bases unmatched to any gene: 2. CDR1 MNHEY and CDR2 SVGAGI come from the germline V gene. The CDR3 has 13 amino acids. The DNA of the CDR3 is TGTGCCAGCAGCGGACAGGGGGGAGAGACCCAGTACTTC. Its translation is CASSGQGGETQYF.

This clone was recorded a few times. The chain has TRBV5-1 and TRBJ1-6, with 7 bases aligning to TRBD1. CDR1 and CDR2 (germline): SGHRS, YFSETQ. J gave up 2 bases and V 4 bases, and 6 bases lay outside the gene matches. CDR3 length: 16 residues. The CDR3 is CASSEQGHTYNSPLHF. The CDR3 DNA is TGCGCCAGCAGCGAACAGGGGCACACCTATAATTCACCCCTCCACTTT. The full variable domain, its missing parts supplied by reference TRBV5-1 and TRBJ1-6, is KAGVTQTPRYLIKTRGQQVTLSCSPISGHRSVSWYQQTPGQGLQFLFEYFSETQRNKGNFPGRFSGRQFSNSRSEMNVSTLELGDSALYLCASSEQGHTYNSPLHFGNGTRLTVT.

The chain employs TRBV19 and TRBJ2-7, with 8 bases that match TRBD2. The CDR3 sequence is 15 residues long. V lost 0 bases and J lost 1; bases outside the gene matches: 2. Germline V gene sequence: CDR1 LNHDA, CDR2 SQIVND (reference sequence). The CDR3 is CASSIETGGSYEQYF. The CDR3 nucleotides are TGTGCCAGTAGTATAGAGACGGGGGGGTCCTACGAGCAGTACTTC.

This clone was counted a single time. V is TRBV24-1 and J is TRBJ2-5; perhaps TRBD1 as D (5 bases). CDR3 length equals 14 residues. V lost 2 bases and J 4 bases, leaving 10 bases between the germline ends. The germline V gene encodes CDR1 KGHDR and CDR2 SFDVKD. DNA of the CDR3: TGTGCCACCAGTGATTATGTGCAGGGAGAGACCCAGTACTTC. Translated, it gives CATSDYVQGETQYF.

This clone was seen only once. This chain joins TRBV5-1 and TRBJ1-2, with 8 bases that match TRBD1. This CDR3 spans 14 amino acids. V shed 4 bases, J shed 7 bases, and the junction held 9 bases outside the gene matches. The germline V gene has CDR1 SGHRS and CDR2 YFSETQ. The chain's CDR3 is CASSGTGTGGGYTF. CDR3 DNA sequence: TGCGCCAGCAGCGGAACCGGGACAGGTGGTGGCTACACCTTC.

This rearrangement joins TRBV27 to TRBJ2-1, with a weak D call TRBD1 (6 bases). Per the germline V gene, CDR1 is MNHEY and CDR2 is SMNVEV (reference sequence). V gave up 2 bases and J gave up 4 bases, with 9 bases separating them. CDR3 length: 14 amino acids. The chain's CDR3 is CASSLRGSYNEQFF. In nucleotides, the CDR3 is TGTGCCAGCAGTTTAAGGGGGAGTTACAATGAGCAGTTCTTC.

The J gene is TRBJ1-5, the V gene TRBV27, with TRBD1 matching 8 bases. Trimming took 6 bases from V and 3 from J; bases not matched to a gene: 10. The germline gives CDR1 MNHEY, CDR2 SMNVEV (reference sequence). This CDR3 has 16 residues. The CDR3 DNA is TGTGCCAGCAGAACATCGACAGGGGATAACAATCAGCCCCAGCATTTT. Its translation: CASRTSTGDNNQPQHF.

The chain couples TRBV3-1 (or the pseudogene TRBV3-2) to TRBJ1-1, with D perhaps matching TRBD1 (6 bases). The CDR3 totals 14 residues. V lost 2 bases and J 3 bases, leaving 10 bases between the germline ends. Germline-derived CDR1 and CDR2 are LGHDT and YNNKEL (reference sequence). CDR3 loop: CASSQYRADTEAFF. DNA for the CDR3: TGTGCCAGCAGCCAATACAGGGCGGACACTGAAGCTTTCTTT.

The V call is TRBV7-9, the J call TRBJ2-7; D possibly corresponds to TRBD1 (5 bases). This CDR3 is 13 amino acids long. Germline assignment: CDR1 SEHNR and CDR2 FQNEAQ (reference sequence). Trimming left V 5 bases short and J 6 bases short, with 14 bases between. CDR3 sequence (DNA): TGTGCCAGCAGCAAGGCAGGGAACTCCGAGCAGTACTTC. Its protein is CASSKAGNSEQYF.

The chain links TRBV7-9 to TRBJ1-6; D not certain. Trimming pared 2 bases from V and 7 bases from J, leaving 18 bases between. This CDR3 spans 17 amino acids. CDR1 and CDR2 (germline): SEHNR, FQNEAQ (reference sequence). CDR3 in amino acids: CASSLTGQFPLNSPLHF. CDR3 DNA sequence: TGTGCCAGCAGCTTAACTGGTCAATTCCCTCTCAATTCACCCCTCCACTTT.

This chain uses TRBV10-3 with TRBJ1-2; D not resolved. Trimming cost V 3 bases and J 3 bases, with 11 bases left between them. The germline V gene has CDR1 ENHRY and CDR2 SYGVKD. CDR3 size: 14 residues. For the CDR3, the DNA is TGTGCCATCAGTGAATCTTCTGGCCACTATGGCTACACCTTC. Its translation: CAISESSGHYGYTF.

V is TRBV5-6 and J is TRBJ2-7, with 9 bases identical to TRBD1. The CDR3 contains 19 residues. V gave up 0 bases and J gave up 0 bases; unmatched junction bases: 13. CDR1 is SGHDT, CDR2 YYEEEE, per germline. For the CDR3, the DNA is TGTGCCAGCAGCTTGGCCCCAGCCGGGACAGGGTGGTCCTCCTACGAGCAGTACTTC. Translating it yields CASSLAPAGTGWSSYEQYF. Full variable domain (rest looked up from reference TRBV5-6 and TRBJ2-7): DAGVTQSPTHLIKTRGQQVTLRCSPKSGHDTVSWYQQALGQGPQFIFQYYEEEERQRGNFPDRFSGHQFPNYSSELNVNALLLGDSALYLCASSLAPAGTGWSSYEQYFGPGTRLTVT.

V gene TRBV5-8 combines with J gene TRBJ2-3; 7 bases are a match to TRBD1. The CDR3 runs 15 residues. Germline CDR1 is SGHTS and CDR2 is YDEGEE. Trimming removed 1 base from V and 3 bases from J; junction bases left unmatched: 5. This CDR3 reads CASSLYSRGTDTQYF. The CDR3, as DNA: TGTGCCAGCAGCTTGTATTCCAGGGGGACAGATACGCAGTATTTT.

CDR3 residues: CASRNPGTGGGGAFF. The DNA of the CDR3 is TGTGCCAGCAGAAATCCCGGGACAGGGGGCGGTGGAGCTTTCTTT. V is TRBV6-5 and J is TRBJ1-1, with TRBD1 identical over 12 bases. The CDR3 has 15 amino acids. J was trimmed by 10 bases and V by 6 bases; bases with no gene match: 12. Per germline, CDR1 MNHEY and CDR2 SVGAGI.

A single count supports this clone. V usage is TRBV18 and J usage is TRBJ1-5, with D maybe TRBD1 (5 bases). Trimming stripped 2 bases from V and 2 bases from J, with 10 bases between. Germline assignment: CDR1 KGHSH and CDR2 LQKENI. The CDR3 sequence is 15 residues long. CDR3 DNA sequence: TGTGCCAGCTCACCAGCAACAGGAGGCAATCAGCCCCAGCATTTT. Its protein is CASSPATGGNQPQHF.

This clone was counted at least ten times. The chain recombines TRBV18 with TRBJ1-5; no definite D call. CDR1 is KGHSH and CDR2 is LQKENI in the germline V gene. This CDR3 has 13 amino acids. Trimming left V 2 bases short and J 5 bases short, with 7 bases between. The CDR3 sequence: CASSPFGDQPQHF. Here the CDR3 DNA reads TGTGCCAGCTCACCATTCGGGGATCAGCCCCAGCATTTT.

J is TRBJ2-7 and V is TRBV5-1; 11 bases are shared with TRBD1. Germline values: CDR1 SGHRS, CDR2 YFSETQ. Germline trimming cut 0 bases from V and 2 bases from J; bases unmatched to any gene: 1. The CDR3 sequence is 15 residues long. The CDR3 nucleotides are TGCGCCAGCAGCTTGGTGGGACAGGGGGCCTACGAGCAGTACTTC. Its protein product is CASSLVGQGAYEQYF. The entire variable domain, with the rest obtained from reference TRBV5-1 and TRBJ2-7, is as follows: KAGVTQTPRYLIKTRGQQVTLSCSPISGHRSVSWYQQTPGQGLQFLFEYFSETQRNKGNFPGRFSGRQFSNSRSEMNVSTLELGDSALYLCASSLVGQGAYEQYFGPGTRLTVT.

V and J are TRBV5-8 and TRBJ2-7, with TRBD1 matching over 7 bases. This CDR3 has 15 amino acids. Trimming at V came to 5 bases and at J to 5 bases, leaving 13 bases not matched to a gene. The germline V gene encodes CDR1 SGHTS and CDR2 YDEGEE. The CDR3: CASRGITGDSDEQYF. In nucleotides, the CDR3 is TGTGCCAGCAGAGGCATAACAGGGGATTCCGACGAGCAGTACTTC.